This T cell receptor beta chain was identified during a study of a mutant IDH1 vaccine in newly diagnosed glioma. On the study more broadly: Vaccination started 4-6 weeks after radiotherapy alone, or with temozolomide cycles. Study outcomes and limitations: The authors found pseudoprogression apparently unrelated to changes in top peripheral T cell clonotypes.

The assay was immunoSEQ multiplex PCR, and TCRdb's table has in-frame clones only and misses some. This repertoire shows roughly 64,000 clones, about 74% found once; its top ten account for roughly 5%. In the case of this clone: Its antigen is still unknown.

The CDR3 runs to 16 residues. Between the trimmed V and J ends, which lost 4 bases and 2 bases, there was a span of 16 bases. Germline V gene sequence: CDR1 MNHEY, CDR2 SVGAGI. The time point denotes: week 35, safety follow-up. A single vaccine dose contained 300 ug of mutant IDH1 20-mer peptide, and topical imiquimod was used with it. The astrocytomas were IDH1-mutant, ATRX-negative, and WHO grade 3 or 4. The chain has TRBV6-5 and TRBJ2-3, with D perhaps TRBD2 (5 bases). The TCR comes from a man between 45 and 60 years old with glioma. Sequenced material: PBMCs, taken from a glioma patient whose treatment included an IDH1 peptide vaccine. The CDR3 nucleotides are TGTGCCAGCAGTTCCGGACTTCGGGGATCCACAGATACGCAGTATTTT. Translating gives CASSSGLRGSTDTQYF.